The entry that follows covers one TCR beta chain sequence. Its target is not known. Trimming left V 4 bases short and J 6 bases short, with 14 bases between. Germline V gives CDR1 SGHDT, CDR2 YYEEEE. The CDR3 loop spans 15 amino acids. The data were taken from a study of cytomegalovirus exposure and HLA in healthy donors. Vbeta (60) and Jbeta (13) primers were used in the PCR. Generated by immunoSEQ multiplex PCR, the TCRdb table keeps only in-frame clones and is missing some. Among some 170,000 clones listed, around 77% were seen once. Notes on the study in general: In an earlier analysis, productive rearrangement rates for most beta V segments clustered near 87% or 30%. Later analysis suggested most CMV-associated TCR beta chains were HLA-restricted. CMV serostatus was the sole immune exposure information available. Cytomegalovirus-associated status was assigned to about 150 TCR beta chains.

The chain is built from TRBV5-6 and TRBJ1-6; D not resolved. The origin of this receptor is a woman between 35 and 50 years old in good health and CMV-seronegative. The sample taken for sequencing was PBMCs. The CDR3 nucleotides are TGTGCCAGCAGCCCGGCCGGGAGGTCTAATTCACCCCTCCACTTT. It encodes CASSPAGRSNSPLHF.